This T cell receptor (beta chain) was sequenced in a study of T cells in Graves' hyperthyroidism and ophthalmopathy. RNA transcripts provided the source from which TCR beta CDR3 regions were amplified. In the first-round RT-PCR of the TCR CDR3, the HTBI primer set was used. TCRdb used MiXCR to reprocess the multiplex PCR reads, holding one entry per CDR3 protein. The data contain a few hundred thousand distinct CDR3 sequences, around 16% of them seen just once; the ten biggest clones take up about 7%. This clonotype was observed many times. Its antigen is not known. Study-level results: Median prediction lead before ophthalmopathy onset was roughly 6 months with the model. The authors' 13 V-J model separated ophthalmopathy from stable hyperthyroidism. Within blood appeared most thyroid clonotypes that had expanded above 0.001.

Participants, patients aged 18 to 65, had newly diagnosed hyperthyroidism with a duration under 2 months. The receptor comes from a woman aged 30 to 39 with Graves' hyperthyroidism. Sequencing was carried out using blood.

The CDR3, as DNA: TGTGCCAGCAGAAGACTAGCGGGAGAGGGAGATACGCAGTATTTT. This gives the protein CASRRLAGEGDTQYF. The V gene is TRBV6-2 or TRBV6-3, the J gene TRBJ2-3; 12 nucleotides match TRBD2. CDR3 length: 15 residues. With 6 bases clipped from V and 5 bases from J, the junction kept 6 bases outside the gene matches. In germline, CDR1 is MNHEY, CDR2 SVGEGT.